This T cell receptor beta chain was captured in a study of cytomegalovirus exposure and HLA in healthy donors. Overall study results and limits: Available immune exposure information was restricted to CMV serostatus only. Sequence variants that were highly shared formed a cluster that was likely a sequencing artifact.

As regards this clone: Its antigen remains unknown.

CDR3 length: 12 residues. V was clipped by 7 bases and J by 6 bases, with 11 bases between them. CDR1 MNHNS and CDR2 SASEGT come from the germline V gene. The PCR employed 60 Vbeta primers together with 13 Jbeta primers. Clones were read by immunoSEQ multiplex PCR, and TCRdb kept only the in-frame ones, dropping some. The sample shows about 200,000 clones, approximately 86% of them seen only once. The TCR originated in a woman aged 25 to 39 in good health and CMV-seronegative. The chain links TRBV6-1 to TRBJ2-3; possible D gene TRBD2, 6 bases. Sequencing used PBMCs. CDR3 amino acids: CASTPGVDTQYF. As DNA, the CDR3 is TGTGCCAGCACACCGGGGGTCGATACGCAGTATTTT.